The 2 T cell receptor beta chains given below trace back to one sample, sequenced in a study of T-cell reconstitution after alpha-beta-depleted transplantation in children. During its preparation, the TCRbeta library received unique molecular identifiers. One entry per CDR3 protein, called by TCRdb with MiXCR from the PCR reads. The sample contains about 110,000 distinct CDR3 sequences, approximately 10% of which appear only once. The material sequenced was PBMCs, taken before TCRalphabeta/CD19-depleted stem cell transplant. The receptors derive from a boy aged 2-9 years with acute lymphoblastic leukemia, due to receive a stem cell transplant.

The chain links TRBV15 to TRBJ2-3; D tentatively reads TRBD1 or TRBD2 (5 bases each). V lost 3 bases and J lost 3, with 13 bases in between. The length of the CDR3 is 15 residues. Germline CDR1 and CDR2: LNHNV and YYDKDF (reference sequence). The CDR3 is CATSRGVAGTDTQYF. CDR3 DNA: TGTGCCACCAGCAGGGGGGTAGCAGGGACAGATACGCAGTATTTT.

The J gene is TRBJ2-7, the V gene TRBV28, with D perhaps TRBD1 or TRBD2 (5 bases each). The CDR3 runs to 16 residues. Trimming removed 5 bases from V and 0 bases from J, with 17 bases in between. The germline CDR1 and CDR2 sequences are MDHEN and SYDVKM. The CDR3 reads CASSGDRPAYSYEQYF. CDR3 coding DNA: TGTGCCAGCAGTGGGGACCGACCGGCCTACTCCTACGAGCAGTACTTC.